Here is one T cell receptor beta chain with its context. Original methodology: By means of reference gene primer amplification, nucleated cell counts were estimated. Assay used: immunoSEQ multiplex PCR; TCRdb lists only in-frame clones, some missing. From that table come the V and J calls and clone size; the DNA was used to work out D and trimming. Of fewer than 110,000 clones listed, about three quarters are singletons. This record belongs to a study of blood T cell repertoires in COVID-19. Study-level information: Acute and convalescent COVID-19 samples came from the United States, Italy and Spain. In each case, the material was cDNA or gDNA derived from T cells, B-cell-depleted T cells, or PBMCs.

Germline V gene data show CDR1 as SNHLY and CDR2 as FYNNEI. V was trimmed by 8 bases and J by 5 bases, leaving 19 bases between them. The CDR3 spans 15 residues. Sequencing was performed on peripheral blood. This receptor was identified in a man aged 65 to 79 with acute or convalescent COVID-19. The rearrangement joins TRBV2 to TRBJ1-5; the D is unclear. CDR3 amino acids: CASSDLVRRDQPQHF. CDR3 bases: TGTGCCAGCTCTGACCTGGTCAGGAGGGATCAGCCCCAGCATTTT.